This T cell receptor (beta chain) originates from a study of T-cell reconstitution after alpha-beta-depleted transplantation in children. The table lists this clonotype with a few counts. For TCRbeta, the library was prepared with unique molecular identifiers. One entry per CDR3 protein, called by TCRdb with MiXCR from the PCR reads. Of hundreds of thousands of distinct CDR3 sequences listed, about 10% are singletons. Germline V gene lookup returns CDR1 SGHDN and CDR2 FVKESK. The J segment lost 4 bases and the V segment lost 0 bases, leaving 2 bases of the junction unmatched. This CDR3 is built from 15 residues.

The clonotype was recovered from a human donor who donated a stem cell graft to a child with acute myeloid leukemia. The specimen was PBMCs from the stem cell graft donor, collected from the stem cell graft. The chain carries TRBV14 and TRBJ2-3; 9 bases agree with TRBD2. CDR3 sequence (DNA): TGTGCCAGCAGCCAAGAGCGGGAGGGCCCAGATACGCAGTATTTT. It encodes CASSQEREGPDTQYF.